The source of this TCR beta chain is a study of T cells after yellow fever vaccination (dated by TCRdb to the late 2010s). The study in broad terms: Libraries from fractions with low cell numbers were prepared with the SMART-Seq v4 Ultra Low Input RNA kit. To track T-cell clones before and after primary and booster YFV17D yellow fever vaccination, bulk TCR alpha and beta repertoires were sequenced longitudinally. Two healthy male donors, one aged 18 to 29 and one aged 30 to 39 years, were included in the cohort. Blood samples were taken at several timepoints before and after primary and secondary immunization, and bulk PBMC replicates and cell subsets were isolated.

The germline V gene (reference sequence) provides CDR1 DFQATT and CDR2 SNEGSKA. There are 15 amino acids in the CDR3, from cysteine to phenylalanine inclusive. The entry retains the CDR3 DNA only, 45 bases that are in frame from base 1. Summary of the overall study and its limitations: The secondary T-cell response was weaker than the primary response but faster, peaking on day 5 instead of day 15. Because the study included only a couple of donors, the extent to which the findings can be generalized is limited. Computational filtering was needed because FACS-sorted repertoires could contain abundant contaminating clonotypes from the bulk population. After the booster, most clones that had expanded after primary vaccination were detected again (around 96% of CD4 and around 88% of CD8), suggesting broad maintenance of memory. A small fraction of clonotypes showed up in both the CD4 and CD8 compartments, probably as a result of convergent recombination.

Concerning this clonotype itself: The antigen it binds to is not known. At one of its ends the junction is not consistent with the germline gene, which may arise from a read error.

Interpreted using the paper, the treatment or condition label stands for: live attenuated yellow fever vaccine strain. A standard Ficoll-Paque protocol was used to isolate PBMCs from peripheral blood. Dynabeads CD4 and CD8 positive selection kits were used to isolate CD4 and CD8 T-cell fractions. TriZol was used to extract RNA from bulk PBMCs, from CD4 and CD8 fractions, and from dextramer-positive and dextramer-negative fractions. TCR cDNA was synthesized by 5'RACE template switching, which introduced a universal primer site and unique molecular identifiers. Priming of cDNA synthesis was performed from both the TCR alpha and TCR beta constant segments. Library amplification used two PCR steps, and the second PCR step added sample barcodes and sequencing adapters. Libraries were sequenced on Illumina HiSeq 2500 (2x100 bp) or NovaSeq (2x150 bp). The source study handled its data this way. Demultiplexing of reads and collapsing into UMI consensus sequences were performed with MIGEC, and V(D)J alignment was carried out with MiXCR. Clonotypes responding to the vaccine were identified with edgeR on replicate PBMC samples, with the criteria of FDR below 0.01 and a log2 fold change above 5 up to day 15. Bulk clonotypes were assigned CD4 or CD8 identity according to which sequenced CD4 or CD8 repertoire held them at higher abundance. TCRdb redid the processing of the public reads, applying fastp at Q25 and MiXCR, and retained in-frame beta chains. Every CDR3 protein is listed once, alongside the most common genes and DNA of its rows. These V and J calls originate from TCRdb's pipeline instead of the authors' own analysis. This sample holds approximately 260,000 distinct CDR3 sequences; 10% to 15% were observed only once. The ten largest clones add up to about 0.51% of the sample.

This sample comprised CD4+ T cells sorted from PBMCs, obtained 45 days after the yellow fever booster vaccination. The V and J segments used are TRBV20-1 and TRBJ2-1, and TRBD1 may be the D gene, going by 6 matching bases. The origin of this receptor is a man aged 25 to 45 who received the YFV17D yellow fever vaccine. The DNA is TGCATTGCTAGCCGTGGGGGCCGTGGGTACAATGAGCAGTTCTTC. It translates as CIASRGGRGYNEQFF.